This T cell receptor (beta chain) is from a study of read filtering for tumor transcriptome and immune sequencing. This library used roughly 400 ng RNA and molecular barcoded adaptors spanning alpha/delta and beta/gamma chains. MiXCR, run by TCRdb on the reads, gives a single entry per CDR3 protein. This table holds around 41,000 distinct CDR3 sequences, about 11% found once. This clonotype has a count of ten or more. The sample taken for sequencing was a population of CD138-negative cells sorted from bone marrow. The receptor was derived from a donor aged 40 or older with multiple myeloma.

As DNA, the CDR3 is TGTGCCAGCAGTGTAGGGTCTCATACGCAGTATTTT. Its protein is CASSVGSHTQYF. The J gene is TRBJ2-3, the V gene TRBV2, with D unclear. The CDR3 consists of 12 residues. V lost 4 bases and J lost 7, with 9 bases in between. CDR1 SNHLY and CDR2 FYNNEI come from the germline V gene. Filled out from reference TRBV2 and TRBJ2-3, the complete variable domain reads EPEVTQTPSHQVTQMGQEVILRCVPISNHLYFYWYRQILGQKVEFLVSFYNNEISEKSEIFDDQFSVERPDGSNFTLKIRSTKLEDSAMYFCASSVGSHTQYFGPGTRLTVL.